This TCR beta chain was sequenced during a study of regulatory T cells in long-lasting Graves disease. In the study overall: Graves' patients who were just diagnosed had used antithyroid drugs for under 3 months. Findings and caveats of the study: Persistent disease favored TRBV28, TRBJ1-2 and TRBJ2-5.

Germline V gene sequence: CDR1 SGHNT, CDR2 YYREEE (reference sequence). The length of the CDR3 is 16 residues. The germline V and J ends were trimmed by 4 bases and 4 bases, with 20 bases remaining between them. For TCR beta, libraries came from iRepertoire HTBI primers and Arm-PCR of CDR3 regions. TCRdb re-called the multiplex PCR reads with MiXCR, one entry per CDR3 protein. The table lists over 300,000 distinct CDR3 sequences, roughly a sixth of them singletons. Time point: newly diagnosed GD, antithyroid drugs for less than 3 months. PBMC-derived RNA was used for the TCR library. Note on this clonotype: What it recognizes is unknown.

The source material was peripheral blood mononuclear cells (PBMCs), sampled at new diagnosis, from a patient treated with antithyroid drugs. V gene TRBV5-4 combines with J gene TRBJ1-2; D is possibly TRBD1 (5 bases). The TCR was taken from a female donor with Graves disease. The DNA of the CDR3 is TGTGCCAGCAGCGCGCGGGACCGCTCCACGAGCTATGGCTACACCTTC. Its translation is CASSARDRSTSYGYTF.